These 13 T cell receptor beta chains were all obtained from the same sample, sequenced in a study of cytomegalovirus exposure and HLA in healthy donors. Use of 60 Vbeta and 13 Jbeta primers characterized the PCR. Data came from immunoSEQ multiplex PCR; TCRdb stores just in-frame clones and leaves some out. The sample consists of approximately 140,000 clones, 75% to 85% of them appearing once. Sequencing input: PBMCs. These receptors were taken from a man aged 45 to 65 in good health and CMV-seropositive.

This chain uses TRBV2 with TRBJ2-5; 12 nucleotides match TRBD1. Trimming took 8 bases from V and 4 from J; bases not matched to a gene: 11. This CDR3 comprises 16 residues. Germline V lookup: CDR1 SNHLY, CDR2 FYNNEI. The CDR3, as DNA: TGTGCCAGCGATCCCTGGGACAGGGGGCAAGGAGAGACCCAGTACTTC. Translated: CASDPWDRGQGETQYF.

This clone showed up just a few times. The CDR3 here is CASSVAGGDTDTQYF. CDR3 sequence (DNA): TGTGCCAGCAGCGTAGCTGGGGGGGACACAGATACGCAGTATTTT. The chain carries TRBV9 and TRBJ2-3; 7 bases align to TRBD2. Germline CDR1 reads SGDLS; CDR2 reads YYNGEE. The CDR3 runs 15 residues. V gave up 0 bases and J gave up 2 bases; unmatched junction bases: 3.

CDR3 sequence reads: CASRLAGGLRNEQFF. CDR3 sequence (DNA): TGTGCCAGCAGACTAGCGGGAGGTCTTCGGAATGAGCAGTTCTTC. The chain links TRBV6-1 to TRBJ2-1; 12 bases match TRBD2. J lost 7 bases, V lost 6 bases, and 7 bases had no gene match. CDR1 is MNHNS, CDR2 SASEGT, per germline. This CDR3 has 15 amino acids.

The genes are TRBV29-1 and TRBJ1-5; 10 nucleotides match TRBD1. The length of the CDR3 is 13 residues. With 6 bases clipped from V and 7 bases from J, the junction kept 6 bases outside the gene matches. CDR1 is SQVTM, CDR2 ANQGSEA, per germline. CDR3 in DNA: TGCAGCGTCGCCGGGACAGGGGAGCAGCCCCAGCATTTT. Its translation is CSVAGTGEQPQHF.

The gene calls are TRBV5-1 and TRBJ2-1, with D possibly being TRBD2 (5 bases). This CDR3 region has 12 residues. V was pared by 7 bases and J by 7 bases, with 12 bases between. CDR1 is SGHRS, CDR2 YFSETQ, per germline. CDR3 sequence reads: CASGELGNEQFF. The CDR3 DNA reads TGCGCCAGCGGGGAGCTGGGGAATGAGCAGTTCTTC.

The rearrangement joins TRBV6-1 to TRBJ1-2; 7 nucleotides align to TRBD1. V gave up 4 bases and J gave up 7 bases; unmatched junction bases: 9. This CDR3 is 14 amino acids long. The germline gives CDR1 MNHNS, CDR2 SASEGT. The CDR3 region has the DNA TGTGCCAGCAGTGGACCCTACCACAGGGGTGGCTACACCTTC. It translates to CASSGPYHRGGYTF.

This clone was counted only a few times. The rearrangement joins TRBV29-1 to TRBJ2-7; D is possibly TRBD2 (6 bases). The CDR3 has 12 residues. The ends were cut back, 7 bases at V and 5 bases at J, with 15 bases in the middle. Germline CDR1 is SQVTM and CDR2 is ANQGSEA. CDR3 sequence: CSARPGGDEQYF. The CDR3 DNA follows: TGCAGCGCACGACCCGGGGGAGACGAGCAGTACTTC.

This clone was seen more than once but under ten times. The chain joins TRBV5-4 to TRBJ2-1, with D maybe TRBD2 (6 bases). The CDR3 spans 12 residues. Trimming took off 5 bases at V and 3 bases at J, with 6 bases between the two ends. The germline V gene has CDR1 SGHNT and CDR2 YYREEE (reference sequence). Written as DNA, the CDR3 is TGTGCCAGCAGGGGGGGCTACAATGAGCAGTTCTTC. As protein: CASRGGYNEQFF.

This chain links TRBV7-9 with TRBJ1-2; TRBD1 might be the D (5 bases). The CDR3 totals 12 residues. Trimming shortened V by 5 bases and J by 8 bases, and 12 bases separated the two germline ends. Looked up from germline, CDR1 is SEHNR and CDR2 is FQNEAQ (reference sequence). CDR3 sequence reads: CASSLGTSGYTF. In DNA form, the CDR3 reads TGTGCCAGCAGCCTAGGGACTTCAGGCTACACCTTC.

In its sample, this clone was seen a few times. This rearrangement joins TRBV27 to TRBJ2-7; TRBD2 matches at 7 bases. V lost 0 bases to trimming and J lost 2 bases; unmatched junction nucleotides: 4. CDR3 length: 15 residues. CDR1 and CDR2 (germline): MNHEY, SMNVEV (reference sequence). The CDR3 nucleotides are TGTGCCAGCAGTTTATCGGGGGGAGGGCCCTACGAGCAGTACTTC. Protein sequence: CASSLSGGGPYEQYF.

Comment on this clone: One end of the junction does not line up with germline, which may come from a read error. The chain recombines TRBV13 with TRBJ1-6; 8 bases fit TRBD1. Germline V lookup: CDR1 PRHDT, CDR2 FYEKMQ (reference sequence). There are 14 residues in the CDR3. CDR3 sequence (DNA): TGTGCCAGCAGCCTGGGACAGGATAACTCACCCCTCCACTTT. This translates into CASSLGQDNSPLHF.

The V and J genes are TRBV30 and TRBJ1-1; D remains unclear. Germline V gives CDR1 GTSNPN, CDR2 SVGIG (reference sequence). Trimming removed 0 bases from V and 8 bases from J, with 16 bases in between. The CDR3 extends over 14 amino acids. The CDR3: CAWSVLGGSAEAFF. The DNA of the CDR3 is TGTGCCTGGAGTGTACTGGGAGGGAGCGCAGAAGCTTTCTTT.

The CDR3 nucleotides are TGTGCCACCGCATCCGGGACAGGGTATCAATGGGAGCAGTACTTC. It translates to CATASGTGYQWEQYF. The chain recombines TRBV11-2 with TRBJ2-7; 9 nucleotides line up with TRBD1. V was clipped by 10 bases and J by 7 bases; unmatched bases: 17. Looked up from germline, CDR1 is SGHAT and CDR2 is FQNNGV. This CDR3 spans 15 amino acids. The whole variable domain, remainder taken from reference TRBV11-2 and TRBJ2-7, is EAGVAQSPRYKIIEKRQSVAFWCNPISGHATLYWYQQILGQGPKLLIQFQNNGVVDDSQLPKDRFSAERLKGVDSTLKIQPAKLEDSAVYLCATASGTGYQWEQYFGPGTRLTVT.